Detailed here is one T cell receptor beta chain. Trimming stripped 6 bases from V and 8 bases from J, with 13 bases between. The CDR3 is made up of 12 amino acids. The sample originates from a study of blood T cell repertoires in COVID-19. Study overall: Donors in the United States, Italy and Spain gave samples during acute or convalescent COVID-19.

Sequencing used immunoSEQ multiplex PCR; TCRdb keeps in-frame clones, though not all of them. The sample includes 45,000 to 70,000 clones, 80% of them seen just once. The specimen sequenced was peripheral blood. This TCR derives from a man aged 55 to 70 with acute or convalescent COVID-19. The chain recombines TRBV12-3 or TRBV12-4 with TRBJ1-2; D unclear. CDR3 sequence: CASRPAGWGYTF. The CDR3 DNA reads TGTGCCAGCAGACCCGCCGGGTGGGGCTACACCTTC.